This T cell receptor (beta chain) was profiled in a study of T cells in Graves' hyperthyroidism and ophthalmopathy (dated by TCRdb to the late 2010s). Background for the entire study: Peripheral blood was sampled at the time of initial diagnosis, prior to any treatment. A discovery cohort of about 95 patients, roughly 43 with Graves' ophthalmopathy and about 58 with stable Graves' hyperthyroidism, was used to find distinguishing TCR V-J signatures. Prospective prediction of ophthalmopathy was tested in an independent validation cohort of fewer than 20 hyperthyroidism patients and around 16 patients who later progressed to ophthalmopathy. The roughly 91 discovery patients were randomly split 7:3 into training and test sets. In more than 5 Graves' hyperthyroidism patients, the study also compared T-cell repertoires from thyroid tissue with T-cell repertoires from blood. After sampling, hyperthyroidism patients received methimazole starting at 30 mg daily, and ophthalmopathy patients received high-dose intravenous methylprednisolone. According to the paper, TCR Vbeta CDR3 sequencing was carried out on roughly 130 peripheral blood samples, which came from around 43 ophthalmopathy, around 74 hyperthyroidism and roughly 17 progressor patients. What the work shows at the level of the full study, not this receptor alone: In validation, progression to ophthalmopathy was predicted by the model with 70.59% sensitivity and 72% to 80% specificity, a median of approximately 6.5 months before onset. Sample size was not statistically predetermined, and blinding of investigators to group allocation was not performed. Most expanded thyroid clonotypes (frequency above 0.001) were also found in blood, which suggests that blood repertoires may mirror thyroid immune responses. A model built on a 13 V-J signature distinguished ophthalmopathy from stable hyperthyroidism, reaching around 90% sensitivity and about 81% specificity in cross-validation and 80%/75% in testing.

This clonotype was seen only a few times. The antigen it recognizes is unknown. No much larger clone exists at a distance of one base, and base qualities are not known. A patient counted as having stable Graves' hyperthyroidism if no progression to ophthalmopathy occurred over 18 months of follow-up. Hyperthyroidism patients were newly diagnosed, with disease duration under 2 months, and aged 18 to 65 years. Any patient with an uncontrolled infection, another autoimmune disease, pregnancy or lactation was excluded. Diagnoses relied on clinical symptoms, serum thyroxine and TRAb, thyroid ultrasound and orbital computed tomography. Ficoll-Paque density gradient centrifugation was used to isolate PBMCs from around 9.1 ml of fresh peripheral blood. Total RNA was extracted using Trizol reagent, and RNA quality was assessed on an Agilent 2100 Bioanalyzer. The TCR beta CDR3 regions were amplified from the RNA transcripts. For the first round of RT-PCR on the TCR CDR3, the HTBI primer set was used together with the Qiagen OneStep RT-PCR kit. Libraries were constructed in a second round of multiplex PCR, after which size selection and purification were carried out. Libraries were sequenced paired-end with 100 bp reads on an Illumina HiSeq2000. The paper's processing steps were these. SOAPnuke was used to process the raw data, with reads discarded if the reads contained adapters or uncalled bases, had a mean Phred below 15, or lacked an exact constant-primer or identifier match. COPE v1.2.5 was used to merge the high-quality paired reads, and each unique nucleotide sequence was defined as a clonotype. MiTCR v1.1 was used to align the clonotypes against IMGT TRBV, TRBD and TRBJ reference segments. Only V-J combinations with frequency above 0.0001, covering 99% to 99.2% of repertoires, were analysed. A TCS score was defined as the ratio of F50 (clonal expansion) to E x V (chaos), with BLOSUM62-based TCRdist applied between CDR3 peptides within each V-J. Welch's t-statistics and random forest reduced around 550 V-J features to roughly 13, which were used in a naive Bayes classifier (R e1071). TCRdb redid the processing of the public reads, applying fastp at Q25 and MiXCR, and retained in-frame beta chains. Records with the same CDR3 protein are collapsed into one entry carrying the most frequent genes and DNA. The V and J calls come from TCRdb's annotation, not from the publication. For this sample there are around 350,000 distinct CDR3 sequences; about 18% appear just once. The top ten hold 3% to 4% of the sample.

This sequence originates from a woman under 30 with Graves' hyperthyroidism. The source material was blood.

The CDR3 protein: CASSYQGSPYGYTF. The DNA sequence reads TGTGCCAGCAGCTACCAGGGTTCCCCCTATGGCTACACCTTC. The chain is made from TRBV14 and TRBJ1-2; TRBD1 is a weak D gene call, 5 bases matching. Deletion took 5 bases off V and 4 bases off J, with a span of 14 bases between the germline ends. From a lookup of the germline V gene, CDR1 and CDR2 are SGHDN and FVKESK. Including cysteine and phenylalanine, the CDR3 has 14 amino acids. Just CDR3 DNA is preserved here, 42 bases in frame from base 1.